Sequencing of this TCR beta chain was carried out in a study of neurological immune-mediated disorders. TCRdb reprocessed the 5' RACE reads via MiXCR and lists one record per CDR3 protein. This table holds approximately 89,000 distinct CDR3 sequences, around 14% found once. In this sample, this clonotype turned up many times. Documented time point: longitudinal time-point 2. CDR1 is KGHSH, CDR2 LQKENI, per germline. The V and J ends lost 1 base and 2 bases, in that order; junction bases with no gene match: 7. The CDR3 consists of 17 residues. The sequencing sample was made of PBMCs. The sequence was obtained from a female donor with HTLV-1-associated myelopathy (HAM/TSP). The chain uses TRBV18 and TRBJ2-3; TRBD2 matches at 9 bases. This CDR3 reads CASSPRLAGRYTDTQYF. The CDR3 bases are TGTGCCAGCTCACCACGGCTAGCGGGGAGATACACAGATACGCAGTATTTT.